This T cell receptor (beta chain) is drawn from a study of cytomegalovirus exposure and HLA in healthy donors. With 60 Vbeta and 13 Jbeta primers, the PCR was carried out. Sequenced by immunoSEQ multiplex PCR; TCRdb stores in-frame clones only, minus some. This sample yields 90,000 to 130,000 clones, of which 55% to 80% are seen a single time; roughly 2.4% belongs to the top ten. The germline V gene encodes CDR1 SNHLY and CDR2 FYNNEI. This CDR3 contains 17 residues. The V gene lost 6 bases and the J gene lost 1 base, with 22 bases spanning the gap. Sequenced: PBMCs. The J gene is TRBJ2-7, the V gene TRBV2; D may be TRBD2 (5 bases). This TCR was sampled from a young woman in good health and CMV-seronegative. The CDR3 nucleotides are TGTGCCAGCAGCATCCCGTGGGAAGCGGAGCGATCCTACGAGCAGTACTTC. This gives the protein CASSIPWEAERSYEQYF.